The 19 T cell receptor beta chains listed next were all sequenced from one sample in a study of human T cells and chemical hapten exposure. A single record per CDR3 protein comes from TCRdb applying MiXCR to the RACE reads. This sample has about 380,000 distinct CDR3 sequences, with about 6.9% found just once. Time point indicated: patch test 2, 6 weeks after DPC sensitization. Treatment reported: therapeutic diphenylcyclopropenone sensitization with weekly scalp DPC. The input for sequencing was whole blood, taken in connection with sensitization to the hapten diphenylcyclopropenone (DPC). The receptors derive from a woman between 18 and 29 years old with alopecia areata. Some clones in this sample may be carry-over from other donors' samples.

This clonotype was recorded a few times. The chain combines TRBV6-1 with TRBJ1-1; tentatively, D is TRBD1 (5 bases). In germline, CDR1 is MNHNS, CDR2 SASEGT. V shed 5 bases and J shed 3 bases, with 13 bases lying between them. CDR3 length equals 14 residues. The CDR3: CASSPIGGDTEAFF. As DNA, the CDR3 is TGTGCCAGCAGTCCCATCGGGGGTGACACTGAAGCTTTCTTT.

The V gene is TRBV5-1, the J gene TRBJ2-5; 8 nucleotides agree with TRBD2. In germline, CDR1 is SGHRS, CDR2 YFSETQ. This CDR3 comprises 14 residues. V shed 7 bases and J 7 bases; nucleotides not matched to a gene: 12. The CDR3 spells CASGSLAGEGTQYF. DNA of the CDR3: TGCGCCAGCGGCTCCCTAGCGGGCGAAGGGACCCAGTACTTC.

Many counts were recorded for this clonotype. The chain combines TRBV2 with TRBJ1-2; TRBD1 matches at 8 bases. The germline V gene has CDR1 SNHLY and CDR2 FYNNEI. The J segment lost 2 bases and the V segment lost 6 bases, leaving 5 bases of the junction unmatched. This CDR3 is built from 14 residues. This CDR3 is CASRMAGGNYGYTF. CDR3 coding DNA: TGTGCCAGCAGAATGGCAGGGGGCAACTATGGCTACACCTTC. Based on the CDR3 plus reference TRBV2 and TRBJ1-2, the full variable domain is EPEVTQTPSHQVTQMGQEVILRCVPISNHLYFYWYRQILGQKVEFLVSFYNNEISEKSEIFDDQFSVERPDGSNFTLKIRSTKLEDSAMYFCASRMAGGNYGYTFGSGTRLTVV.

The V and J genes are TRBV27 and TRBJ1-2; 8 nucleotides line up with TRBD1. Germline V lookup: CDR1 MNHEY, CDR2 SMNVEV (reference sequence). Trimming took 4 bases from V and 0 from J; bases not matched to a gene: 13. The CDR3 runs 18 residues. DNA for the CDR3: TGTGCCAGCAGTTCACTGCCGACAGGGGCCCTAGCTAACTATGGCTACACCTTC. It is translated as CASSSLPTGALANYGYTF.

As DNA, the CDR3 is TGCGCCAGCAGCTTGGATCAGCTCACTGAAGCTTTCTTT. This sequence encodes CASSLDQLTEAFF. This chain joins TRBV5-1 and TRBJ1-1, with no clear D. The length of the CDR3 is 13 residues. V was trimmed by 0 bases and J by 4 bases, leaving 7 bases between them. Germline V gene lookup returns CDR1 SGHRS and CDR2 YFSETQ.

This rearrangement joins TRBV2 to TRBJ1-4; 7 bases are shared with TRBD1. The CDR3 loop spans 14 amino acids. The ends lost 9 bases at V and 5 bases at J; junction bases unmatched: 9. The germline CDR1 and CDR2 sequences are SNHLY and FYNNEI. In DNA, the CDR3 is TGTGCCAGTGGCTACAGGGGTGCAAATGAAAAACTGTTTTTT. Amino acid sequence: CASGYRGANEKLFF.

This clonotype was seen only a few times. The genes are TRBV7-2 and TRBJ1-6; D uncertain. Trimming pared 5 bases from V and 10 bases from J, leaving 15 bases between. The germline CDR1 and CDR2 sequences are SGHTA and FQGNSA. The CDR3 runs 14 residues. Written as DNA, the CDR3 is TGTGCCAGCAGCGCAGGACGGGCGCTCTCACCCCTCCACTTT. It yields the protein CASSAGRALSPLHF.

In its sample, this clonotype was seen many times. The chain uses TRBV7-9 and TRBJ2-7; 7 bases fit TRBD1. Germline V gives CDR1 SEHNR, CDR2 FQNEAQ (reference sequence). The CDR3 spans 16 residues. V dropped 5 bases and J dropped 2; count of bases not matched to a gene: 12. This CDR3 reads CASSTTWDSRTYEQYF. In DNA, the CDR3 is TGTGCCAGCAGCACAACCTGGGACAGCCGAACCTACGAGCAGTACTTC.

The V gene is TRBV7-2, the J gene TRBJ2-6, with D perhaps matching TRBD1 (5 bases). V was cut by 5 bases and J by 5 bases, with 19 bases left in between. The germline CDR1 and CDR2 sequences are SGHTA and FQGNSA. This CDR3 region has 17 residues. The CDR3 bases are TGTGCCAGCAGCGTTACTCAGGGAAGGTTGAGGGCCAACGTCCTGACTTTC. Amino acids: CASSVTQGRLRANVLTF.

Ten or more counts support this clonotype. The chain combines TRBV5-1 with TRBJ2-7; TRBD1 might be the D (6 bases). This CDR3 has 15 amino acids. Germline V CDR1 and CDR2: SGHRS, YFSETQ. Trimming stripped 4 bases from V and 3 bases from J, with 17 bases between. In DNA form, the CDR3 reads TGCGCCAGCAGCATCGGACAGCGTACCCTCTACGAGCAGTACTTC. Its translation is CASSIGQRTLYEQYF.

This clonotype was observed at least ten times. This sequence joins TRBV6-1 and TRBJ1-5, with a possible D match to TRBD1 (5 bases). Germline CDR1 and CDR2: MNHNS and SASEGT. This CDR3 has 16 amino acids. With 3 bases removed from V and 0 bases from J, the gap between germline ends came to 12 bases. The CDR3 here is CASSDRVVGSNQPQHF. CDR3 in DNA: TGTGCCAGCAGTGACAGGGTCGTCGGTAGCAATCAGCCCCAGCATTTT.

This clonotype was picked up many times. The CDR3 reads CATSARPGTNEQFF. CDR3 sequence (DNA): TGTGCCACCAGTGCTCGGCCGGGCACCAATGAGCAGTTCTTC. The chain employs TRBV24-1 and TRBJ2-1; D uncertain. Germline-derived CDR1 and CDR2 are KGHDR and SFDVKD. Trimming took off 5 bases at V and 6 bases at J, with 13 bases between the two ends. This CDR3 has 14 residues.

This chain uses TRBV4-3 with TRBJ2-3; D is ambiguous. The V gene lost 5 bases and the J gene lost 4 bases, with 10 bases spanning the gap. The CDR3 is made up of 13 amino acids. In germline, CDR1 is LGHNA, CDR2 YSLEER. CDR3 residues: CASSENYADTQYF. The DNA of the CDR3 is TGCGCCAGCAGCGAAAATTACGCAGATACGCAGTATTTT.

At least ten counts were recorded for this clonotype. The chain combines TRBV20-1 with TRBJ1-1, with TRBD1 as a possible D gene (5 bases). V lost 2 bases and J lost 10, with 14 bases in between. There are 12 residues in the CDR3. Germline V gene sequence: CDR1 DFQATT, CDR2 SNEGSKA (reference sequence). The CDR3 DNA reads as TGCAGTGCTAGAAGAGGGGATATGGTAGCTTTCTTT. It encodes CSARRGDMVAFF.

This clonotype showed up just a few times. The rearrangement joins TRBV7-9 to TRBJ2-7; TRBD1 matches 7 bases. Trimming at V came to 5 bases and at J to 4 bases, leaving 23 bases not matched to a gene. CDR3 length equals 19 residues. Germline CDR1 is SEHNR and CDR2 is FQNEAQ (reference sequence). The CDR3 DNA reads TGTGCCAGCAGCCGCGAATTATTGGGACAGCGACAAGGAAGGTACGAGCAGTACTTC. This codes for CASSRELLGQRQGRYEQYF.

This clonotype was recorded at least ten times. The rearrangement uses TRBV7-2 and TRBJ1-5; D gene ambiguous. The V end lost 1 base, the J end lost 6 bases, and 10 bases lay between the germline ends. Germline assignment: CDR1 SGHTA and CDR2 FQGNSA. CDR3 length: 14 residues. The CDR3 bases are TGTGCCAGCAGCTTAGTAACAGCAACTCAGCCCCAGCATTTT. This sequence encodes CASSLVTATQPQHF.

This clonotype has ten or more counts. This chain connects TRBV27 to TRBJ1-5, with TRBD1 matching 9 bases. This CDR3 is built from 13 residues. Germline V gene data show CDR1 as MNHEY and CDR2 as SMNVEV (reference sequence). The J segment lost 7 bases and the V segment lost 6 bases, leaving 4 bases of the junction unmatched. The CDR3 nucleotides read TGTGCCAGCAGCAGGGACAGGGAGCAGCCCCAGCATTTT. Protein product: CASSRDREQPQHF.

This clonotype showed up just a few times. J is TRBJ2-1 and V is TRBV28; 8 bases fit TRBD2. CDR3 size: 15 residues. Trimming at V came to 6 bases and at J to 6 bases, leaving 10 bases not matched to a gene. Germline-derived CDR1 and CDR2 are MDHEN and SYDVKM. The CDR3 loop reads CASRPTGTSTNEQFF. The CDR3 DNA reads TGTGCCAGCAGACCCACCGGGACTAGTACCAATGAGCAGTTCTTC.

This clonotype turned up a few times. The chain has TRBV24-1 and TRBJ2-1; TRBD2 matches 10 bases. Trimming at V came to 11 bases and at J to 4 bases, leaving 4 bases not matched to a gene. Germline CDR1 and CDR2: KGHDR and SFDVKD. This CDR3 is 13 amino acids long. The CDR3 reads CAIGLADYNEQFF. CDR3 in DNA: TGTGCCATAGGACTAGCGGATTACAATGAGCAGTTCTTC.